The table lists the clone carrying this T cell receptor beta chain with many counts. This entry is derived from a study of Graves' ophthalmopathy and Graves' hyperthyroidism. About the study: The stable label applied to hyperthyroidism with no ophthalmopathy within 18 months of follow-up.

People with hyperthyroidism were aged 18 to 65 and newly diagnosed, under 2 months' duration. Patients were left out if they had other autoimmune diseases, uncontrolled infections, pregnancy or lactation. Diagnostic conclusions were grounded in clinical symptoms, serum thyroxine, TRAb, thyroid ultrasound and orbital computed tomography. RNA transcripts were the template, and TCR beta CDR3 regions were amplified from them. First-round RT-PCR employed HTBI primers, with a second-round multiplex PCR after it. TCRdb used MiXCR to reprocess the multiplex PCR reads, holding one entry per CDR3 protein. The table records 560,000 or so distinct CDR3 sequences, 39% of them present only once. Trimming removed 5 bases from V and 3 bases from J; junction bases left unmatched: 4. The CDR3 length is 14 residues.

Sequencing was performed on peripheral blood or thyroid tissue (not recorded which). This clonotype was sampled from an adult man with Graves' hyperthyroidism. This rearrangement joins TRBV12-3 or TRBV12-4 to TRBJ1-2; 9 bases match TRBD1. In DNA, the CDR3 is TGTGCCAGCAGTCGCGGGACAGGGTACTATGGCTACACCTTC. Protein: CASSRGTGYYGYTF.